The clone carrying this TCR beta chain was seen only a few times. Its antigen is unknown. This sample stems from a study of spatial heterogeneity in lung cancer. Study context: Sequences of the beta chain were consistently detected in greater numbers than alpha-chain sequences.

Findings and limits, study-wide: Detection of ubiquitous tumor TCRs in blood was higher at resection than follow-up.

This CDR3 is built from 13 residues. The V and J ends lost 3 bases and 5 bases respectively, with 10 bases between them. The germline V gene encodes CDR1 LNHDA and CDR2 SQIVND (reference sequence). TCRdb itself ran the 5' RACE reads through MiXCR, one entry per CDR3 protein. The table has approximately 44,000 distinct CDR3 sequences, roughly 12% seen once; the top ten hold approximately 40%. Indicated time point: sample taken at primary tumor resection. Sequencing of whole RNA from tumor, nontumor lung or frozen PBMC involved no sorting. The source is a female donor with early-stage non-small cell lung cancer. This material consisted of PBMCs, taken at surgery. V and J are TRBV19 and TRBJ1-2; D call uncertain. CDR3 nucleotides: TGTGCCAGTAGTATCCCTGATGGGTATGGCTACACCTTC. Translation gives CASSIPDGYGYTF.